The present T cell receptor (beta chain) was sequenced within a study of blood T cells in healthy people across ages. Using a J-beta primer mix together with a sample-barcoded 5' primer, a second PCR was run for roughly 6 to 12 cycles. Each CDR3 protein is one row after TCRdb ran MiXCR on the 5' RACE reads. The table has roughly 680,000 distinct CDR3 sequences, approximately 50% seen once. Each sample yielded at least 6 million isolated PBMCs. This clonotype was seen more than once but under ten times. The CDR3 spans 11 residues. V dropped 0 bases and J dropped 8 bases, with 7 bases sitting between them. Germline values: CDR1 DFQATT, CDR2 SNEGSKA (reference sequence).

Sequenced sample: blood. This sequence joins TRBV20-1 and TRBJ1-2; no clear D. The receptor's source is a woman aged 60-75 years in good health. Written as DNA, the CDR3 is TGCAGTGCTAGAGATATACCCGGCTACACCTTC. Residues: CSARDIPGYTF.